These 18 T cell receptor beta chains were all obtained from the same sample, sequenced in a study of a mutant IDH1 vaccine in newly diagnosed glioma. Assay used: immunoSEQ multiplex PCR; TCRdb lists only in-frame clones, some missing. The table includes approximately 100,000 clones, over 85% detected once. Documented time point: week 47, end of study. One vaccine dose held 300 ug of mutant IDH1 20-mer peptide and came with topical imiquimod. Their cognate antigens are unknown. The specimen comprised PBMCs, sampled from a glioma patient whose treatment included an IDH1 peptide vaccine. The receptors come from a woman aged 50 to 60 with glioma.

This clone was seen a single time. V and J are TRBV29-1 and TRBJ1-4; 8 bases agree with TRBD1. The J segment lost 7 bases and the V segment lost 5 bases, leaving 15 bases of the junction unmatched. Looked up from germline, CDR1 is SQVTM and CDR2 is ANQGSEA. This CDR3 contains 16 residues. The CDR3, as DNA: TGCAGCGTTAAAGGATGGCAGGGGGCAGAAGTTGAAAAACTGTTTTTT. Translated, it gives CSVKGWQGAEVEKLFF.

This chain joins TRBV19 and TRBJ2-1, with 8 bases that match TRBD1. Trimming cost V 3 bases and J 0 bases; bases outside gene matches: 4. The CDR3 spans 16 residues. Germline V gene data show CDR1 as LNHDA and CDR2 as SQIVND (reference sequence). The CDR3 bases are TGTGCCAGTAGTATTGCGGACAGGGTCTCCTACAATGAGCAGTTCTTC. Protein sequence: CASSIADRVSYNEQFF.

The rearrangement links TRBV27 to TRBJ2-7; 10 bases match TRBD2. There are 17 residues in the CDR3. CDR1 and CDR2 (germline): MNHEY, SMNVEV (reference sequence). Germline trimming cut 6 bases from V and 0 bases from J; bases unmatched to any gene: 11. CDR3 sequence: CASSPSSGSDLSYEQYF. CDR3 coding DNA: TGTGCCAGCAGCCCCTCTAGCGGGAGTGATCTCTCCTACGAGCAGTACTTC.

The chain carries TRBV27 and TRBJ1-2, with D possibly being TRBD1 (6 bases). Germline-derived CDR1 and CDR2 are MNHEY and SMNVEV (reference sequence). The CDR3 runs 14 residues. V dropped 3 bases and J dropped 4 bases, with 12 bases sitting between them. CDR3 amino acids: CASSFGGASYGYTF. The DNA of the CDR3 is TGTGCCAGCAGTTTTGGGGGCGCAAGCTATGGCTACACCTTC.

The chain recombines TRBV7-2 with TRBJ2-5, with a weak D call TRBD1 (6 bases). CDR3 size: 14 residues. The ends were cut back, 3 bases at V and 4 bases at J, with 12 bases in the middle. Germline CDR1 is SGHTA and CDR2 is FQGNSA. CDR3 amino acids: CASSLGAIIETQYF. CDR3 sequence (DNA): TGTGCCAGCAGCTTGGGGGCCATAATAGAGACCCAGTACTTC.

The chain links TRBV7-9 to TRBJ2-2; D not resolved. Germline V gene lookup returns CDR1 SEHNR and CDR2 FQNEAQ (reference sequence). The V end lost 0 bases, the J end lost 6 bases, and 5 bases lay between the germline ends. The CDR3 covers 13 residues. The CDR3 nucleotides are TGTGCCAGCAGCTTAGCGGGCTCCGGGGAGCTGTTTTTT. This encodes CASSLAGSGELFF. The variable domain in full, completed from reference TRBV7-9 and TRBJ2-2, reads DTGVSQNPRHKITKRGQNVTFRCDPISEHNRLYWYRQTLGQGPEFLTYFQNEAQLEKSRLLSDRFSAERPKGSFSTLEIQRTEQGDSAMYLCASSLAGSGELFFGEGSRLTVL.

The genes are TRBV6-5 and TRBJ1-2; 10 bases fit TRBD1. CDR1 is MNHEY and CDR2 is SVGAGI in the germline V gene. J lost 4 bases, V lost 5 bases, and 1 base had no gene match. CDR3 length: 13 amino acids. CDR3: CASSRDRGYGYTF. CDR3 sequence (DNA): TGTGCCAGCAGTCGGGACAGGGGCTATGGCTACACCTTC.

The chain combines TRBV29-1 with TRBJ2-3; no firm D call. The CDR3 consists of 13 residues. The V gene's germline CDR1 is SQVTM and CDR2 ANQGSEA. V lost 4 bases, J lost 4 bases, and 12 bases lay in between. The CDR3 DNA sequence: TGCAGCGTTGTCTCCGACACCTCAGATACGCAGTATTTT. Translated, it gives CSVVSDTSDTQYF.

V and J are TRBV6-5 and TRBJ2-1, with unresolved D. Looked up from germline, CDR1 is MNHEY and CDR2 is SVGAGI. V dropped 7 bases and J dropped 4 bases, with 17 bases sitting between them. This CDR3 has 15 residues. CDR3 loop: CASKGFLVWYNEQFF. The CDR3 DNA follows: TGTGCCAGCAAAGGCTTCCTTGTGTGGTACAATGAGCAGTTCTTC.

This clone has a handful of counts. V gene TRBV2 combines with J gene TRBJ1-5; 8 bases map to TRBD1. The CDR3 loop spans 15 amino acids. Looked up from germline, CDR1 is SNHLY and CDR2 is FYNNEI. The V segment lost 6 bases and the J segment 6 bases; nucleotides outside the gene matches: 10. The chain's CDR3 is CASRTTGARSQPQHF. CDR3 bases: TGTGCCAGCAGAACGACAGGGGCCCGAAGTCAGCCCCAGCATTTT.

This sequence joins TRBV28 and TRBJ1-1; the D gene is possibly TRBD1 (5 bases). CDR3 length: 12 amino acids. Germline CDR1 reads MDHEN; CDR2 reads SYDVKM. V lost 5 bases and J 13 bases, leaving 17 bases between the germline ends. CDR3 residues: CASSDAIGRGFF. The CDR3 DNA reads as TGTGCCAGCAGTGACGCTATAGGGAGGGGTTTCTTT.

The chain links TRBV6-5 to TRBJ1-5; tentative D call: TRBD1 (5 bases). The CDR3 sequence is 15 residues long. Germline CDR1 and CDR2: MNHEY and SVGAGI. V lost 5 bases, J lost 0 bases, and 11 bases lay in between. In DNA form, the CDR3 reads TGTGCCAGCAGTGTTGACAGATATAGCAATCAGCCCCAGCATTTT. It encodes CASSVDRYSNQPQHF.

The V gene is TRBV18, the J gene TRBJ2-2; 9 bases match TRBD2. Germline values: CDR1 KGHSH, CDR2 LQKENI. V was pared by 3 bases and J by 5 bases, with 7 bases of the junction left unmatched. This CDR3 has 16 amino acids. The CDR3 bases are TGTGCCAGCTCACCGCCAACTAGCGGGCATACCGGGGAGCTGTTTTTT. Its translation: CASSPPTSGHTGELFF.

CDR3: CASSGGTSGYEQYF. The CDR3 DNA reads as TGTGCCAGCAGCGGGGGGACTAGCGGCTACGAGCAGTACTTC. The rearrangement uses TRBV9 and TRBJ2-7; 11 nucleotides line up with TRBD2. The CDR3 runs to 14 residues. V was pared by 3 bases and J by 3 bases, with 2 bases of the junction left unmatched. From germline, CDR1 is SGDLS and CDR2 YYNGEE.

V gene TRBV9 combines with J gene TRBJ2-1, with 8 positions matching TRBD2. From germline, CDR1 is SGDLS and CDR2 YYNGEE. The J segment lost 10 bases and the V segment lost 0 bases, leaving 3 bases of the junction unmatched. This CDR3 region has 13 residues. The CDR3 region has the DNA TGTGCCAGCAGCGTAGTACTAGCGGACGAGCAGTTCTTC. Translating it yields CASSVVLADEQFF.

Only a few counts were recorded for this clone. The rearrangement links TRBV19 to TRBJ1-1; maybe TRBD1 (5 bases). Per germline, CDR1 LNHDA and CDR2 SQIVND (reference sequence). Trimming took 3 bases from V and 3 from J, leaving 8 bases between them. The CDR3 totals 13 residues. CDR3: CASSIGGYTEAFF. DNA for the CDR3: TGTGCCAGTAGTATTGGGGGGTACACTGAAGCTTTCTTT.

V and J are TRBV6-5 and TRBJ1-5; possible D gene TRBD1, 6 bases. CDR1 is MNHEY, CDR2 SVGAGI, per germline. The CDR3 runs to 16 residues. V was shortened by 2 bases and J by 11 bases, with 22 bases between the two germline ends. The DNA of the CDR3 is TGTGCCAGCAGTTACCTAAAGGGGGGGTCCCCGGGGACCCAGCATTTT. Translation: CASSYLKGGSPGTQHF.

The J gene is TRBJ2-2, the V gene TRBV30; D is possibly TRBD1 (8 bases). Germline V CDR1 and CDR2: GTSNPN, SVGIG (reference sequence). Trimming removed 3 bases at V and 5 bases at J, with 13 bases between. The CDR3 extends over 14 amino acids. CDR3 DNA: TGTGCCTGGAGGGTACAGGGGGGGACCGGGGAGCTGTTTTTT. It translates to CAWRVQGGTGELFF.